The clone carrying this T cell receptor beta chain was detected a few times. The antigen remains unidentified. This record comes from a study of post-analysis software for immune sequencing data. Researchers reported that TCR beta cDNA libraries carried unique molecular identifiers. TCRdb re-analysed the PCR reads in MiXCR, keeping a single row per CDR3 protein. The table has around 500,000 distinct CDR3 sequences, around a third seen once. General observations from the study: The F measure placed samples prepared in the same batch into strongly shared clusters.

This TCR came from a girl under 18 with multiple sclerosis. Input material: blood.

The CDR3 is CASSQTFGQGNYGYTF. CDR3 in DNA: TGTGCCAGCTCACAAACCTTTGGGCAGGGTAACTATGGCTACACCTTC. V gene TRBV18 combines with J gene TRBJ1-2; tentative D call: TRBD1 (5 bases). The CDR3 spans 16 residues. The V end was cut by 4 bases, the J end by 1 base, with 16 bases between. CDR1 is KGHSH and CDR2 is LQKENI in the germline V gene. Using reference TRBV18 and TRBJ1-2 for the parts outside the CDR3, the full variable domain is NAGVMQNPRHLVRRRGQEARLRCSPMKGHSHVYWYRQLPEEGLKFMVYLQKENIIDESGMPKERFSAEFPKEGPSILRIQQVVRGDSAAYFCASSQTFGQGNYGYTFGSGTRLTVV.